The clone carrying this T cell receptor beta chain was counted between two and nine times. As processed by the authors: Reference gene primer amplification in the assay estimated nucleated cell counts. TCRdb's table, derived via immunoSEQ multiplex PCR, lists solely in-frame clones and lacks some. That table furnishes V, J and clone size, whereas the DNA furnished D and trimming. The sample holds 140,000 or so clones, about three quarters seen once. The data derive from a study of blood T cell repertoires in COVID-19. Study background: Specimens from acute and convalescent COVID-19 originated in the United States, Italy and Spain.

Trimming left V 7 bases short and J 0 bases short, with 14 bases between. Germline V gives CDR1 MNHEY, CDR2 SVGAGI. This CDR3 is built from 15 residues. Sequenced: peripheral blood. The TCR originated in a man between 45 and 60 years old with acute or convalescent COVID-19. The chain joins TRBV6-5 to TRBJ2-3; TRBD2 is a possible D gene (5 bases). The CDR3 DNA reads TGTGCCAGCAAGCGGTGGGAGTCAAGCACAGATACGCAGTATTTT. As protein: CASKRWESSTDTQYF.